These T cell receptor beta chains were read from a single sample in a study of human T cells and chemical hapten exposure. TCRdb re-analysed the RACE reads in MiXCR, keeping a single row per CDR3 protein. The repertoire holds fewer than 60,000 distinct CDR3 sequences, with approximately 10% as singletons. The source material was whole blood, sampled in connection with sensitization to the hapten diphenylcyclopropenone (DPC). Receptors originate from a woman between 35 and 50 years old with alopecia areata. Some clones in this sample may be carry-over from other donors' samples. CDR3s include the opening cysteine and the closing phenylalanine or tryptophan. D genes are given only for firm matches. Clone sizes are given selectively: once, few, many, or a class where the clone is expanded.

abundance: -
v_gene: TRBV5-4
d_gene: TRBD2
j_gene: TRBJ2-2
CDR3nt: TGTGCCAGCAGCTGGTTAGCGGGGAACACCGGGGAGCTGTTTTTT
CDR3aa: CASSWLAGNTGELFF

abundance: -
v_gene: TRBV29-1
d_gene: TRBD2
j_gene: TRBJ2-7
CDR3nt: TGCAGCGTTGGCGGGAGGGCGTTAGTCGAGCAGTACTTC
CDR3aa: CSVGGRALVEQYF

abundance: many
v_gene: TRBV28
d_gene: -
j_gene: TRBJ2-7
CDR3nt: TGTGCCAGCAGTTCTGTTTCGCTCGAGCAGTACTTC
CDR3aa: CASSSVSLEQYF

abundance: -
v_gene: TRBV2
d_gene: -
j_gene: TRBJ2-3
CDR3nt: TGTGCCAGCAGTCACAGCGTCCTGGAAGGCCTCACAGATACGCAGTATTTT
CDR3aa: CASSHSVLEGLTDTQYF

abundance: few
v_gene: TRBV6-2/TRBV6-3
d_gene: -
j_gene: TRBJ1-1
CDR3nt: TGTGCCAGCAGTTACCCCGTACGGAGCATGAACACTGAAGCTTTCTTT
CDR3aa: CASSYPVRSMNTEAFF

abundance: -
v_gene: TRBV6-1
d_gene: -
j_gene: TRBJ2-2
CDR3nt: TGTGCCAGCAGTGAACTCTCAGGTCTGCCCGGGGAGCTGTTTTTT
CDR3aa: CASSELSGLPGELFF

abundance: many
v_gene: TRBV5-1
d_gene: -
j_gene: TRBJ2-7
CDR3nt: TGCGCCAGCAGCTTGGACTACGAGCAGTACTTC
CDR3aa: CASSLDYEQYF

abundance: many
v_gene: TRBV11-2
d_gene: -
j_gene: TRBJ2-3
CDR3nt: TGTGCCAGCAGCTCCATTGGGGGGGCTAGGGATACGCAGTATTTT
CDR3aa: CASSSIGGARDTQYF

abundance: many
v_gene: TRBV11-2
d_gene: TRBD1
j_gene: TRBJ2-7
CDR3nt: TGTGCCAGCAGCGGGTCGACAGGGAGCTACGAGCAGTACTTC
CDR3aa: CASSGSTGSYEQYF

abundance: once
v_gene: TRBV25-1
d_gene: -
j_gene: TRBJ2-3
CDR3nt: TGTGCCAGCAGTGAATATTATAGGGCAGATACGCAGTATTTT
CDR3aa: CASSEYYRADTQYF

abundance: many
v_gene: TRBV6-2/TRBV6-3
d_gene: -
j_gene: TRBJ1-2
CDR3nt: TGTGCCACAGGTCCGCAGACGAACGGCTACACCTTC
CDR3aa: CATGPQTNGYTF

abundance: many
v_gene: TRBV7-9
d_gene: -
j_gene: TRBJ1-2
CDR3nt: TGTGCCAGCACCCCCACGGGCCTGGCCTATGGCTACACCTTC
CDR3aa: CASTPTGLAYGYTF

abundance: few
v_gene: TRBV12-5
d_gene: TRBD2
j_gene: TRBJ2-5
CDR3nt: TGTGCTAGTGGACCCGGACTAGCGGGAGAAGAGACCCAGTACTTC
CDR3aa: CASGPGLAGEETQYF

abundance: -
v_gene: TRBV12-3/TRBV12-4
d_gene: -
j_gene: TRBJ2-5
CDR3nt: TGTGCCAGCAGCCCGGGACTGACGAAAGAGACCCAGTACTTC
CDR3aa: CASSPGLTKETQYF

abundance: many
v_gene: TRBV6-6
d_gene: -
j_gene: TRBJ2-7
CDR3nt: TGTGCCAGCAGTTACTCGGACGGGACGGTGAGCTCCTACGAGCAGTACTTC
CDR3aa: CASSYSDGTVSSYEQYF

abundance: -
v_gene: TRBV5-1
d_gene: -
j_gene: TRBJ2-5
CDR3nt: TGCGCCATCTTAGAAAACCCCCGGGAGACCCAGTACTTC
CDR3aa: CAILENPRETQYF

abundance: -
v_gene: TRBV20-1
d_gene: -
j_gene: TRBJ2-5
CDR3nt: TGCAGTGCTAAAGGGGGTATGGCGGAAGAGACCCAGTACTTC
CDR3aa: CSAKGGMAEETQYF

abundance: many
v_gene: TRBV6-2/TRBV6-3
d_gene: -
j_gene: TRBJ1-5
CDR3nt: TGTGCCAGCACCCCGGGGATCAATCAGCCCCAGCATTTT
CDR3aa: CASTPGINQPQHF

abundance: many
v_gene: TRBV5-6
d_gene: -
j_gene: TRBJ2-2
CDR3nt: TGTGCCAGCAGCGGACGGAAGTCGGGTTCCGCGAACACCGGGGAGCTGTTTTTT
CDR3aa: CASSGRKSGSANTGELFF

abundance: many
v_gene: TRBV2
d_gene: -
j_gene: TRBJ1-5
CDR3nt: TGTGCCAGCAGAGGGGGTCGCAATCAGCCCCAGCATTTT
CDR3aa: CASRGGRNQPQHF

abundance: -
v_gene: TRBV9
d_gene: -
j_gene: TRBJ2-7
CDR3nt: TGTGCCAGCAGCGTAGCTACAGGCCGGGAGCAGTACTTC
CDR3aa: CASSVATGREQYF

abundance: few
v_gene: TRBV2
d_gene: -
j_gene: TRBJ2-3
CDR3nt: TGTGCCAGCAGTGAATTGGCTAGCAGGGGAGATACGCAGTATTTT
CDR3aa: CASSELASRGDTQYF

abundance: few
v_gene: TRBV19
d_gene: -
j_gene: TRBJ1-4
CDR3nt: TGTGCCAGTAGAAGGCGACAGCGACCAACTAATGAAAAACTGTTTTTT
CDR3aa: CASRRRQRPTNEKLFF

abundance: many
v_gene: TRBV11-2
d_gene: -
j_gene: TRBJ2-7
CDR3nt: TGTGCCAGCAGCTTAGATCGCGGGGTTCTGATTGGGGAGCAGTACTTC
CDR3aa: CASSLDRGVLIGEQYF

abundance: -
v_gene: TRBV2
d_gene: -
j_gene: TRBJ1-4
CDR3nt: TGTGCCAGCAGCACAGGGTTCGGTGAAAAACTGTTTTTT
CDR3aa: CASSTGFGEKLFF

abundance: many
v_gene: TRBV12-3/TRBV12-4
d_gene: TRBD1
j_gene: TRBJ2-7
CDR3nt: TGTGCCAGCAGTCCCCCGGGACAGGCCTACGAGCAGTACTTC
CDR3aa: CASSPPGQAYEQYF

abundance: -
v_gene: TRBV7-2
d_gene: -
j_gene: TRBJ2-1
CDR3nt: TGTGCCAGCAGCTTAGCGACTGAGCAGTTCTTC
CDR3aa: CASSLATEQFF

abundance: many
v_gene: TRBV18
d_gene: TRBD1
j_gene: TRBJ1-1
CDR3nt: TGTGCCAGCTCACCAGGGGGACAGGTGAACACTGAAGCTTTCTTT
CDR3aa: CASSPGGQVNTEAFF

abundance: few
v_gene: TRBV12-3/TRBV12-4
d_gene: -
j_gene: TRBJ2-1
CDR3nt: TGTGCCAGCAGTCCCGGGACACCCGGGCTTGGGAATGAGCAGTTCTTC
CDR3aa: CASSPGTPGLGNEQFF

abundance: many
v_gene: TRBV2
d_gene: -
j_gene: TRBJ2-7
CDR3nt: TGTGCCAGCAGTGAGGCGGGTAGCGCTTCATCCTACGAGCAGTACTTC
CDR3aa: CASSEAGSASSYEQYF

abundance: many
v_gene: TRBV4-3
d_gene: TRBD1
j_gene: TRBJ1-5
CDR3nt: TGCGCCAGCAGCCGGGAACGGGGCAGGGGGCAGCCCCAGCATTTT
CDR3aa: CASSRERGRGQPQHF